The rows below give T cell receptor beta chains drawn from one sample of a study of vaccination and CD4 T cells after COVID-19. TCRdb reprocessed the PCR reads via MiXCR and lists one record per CDR3 protein. The data show 3,500 to 4,500 distinct CDR3 sequences, around 20% seen once. Their antigen targets remain unknown. Sequencing was performed on CD4+ T cells from blood, cultured in vitro, taken after SARS-CoV-2 vaccination. All receptors come from a human donor who had recovered from COVID-19. Both conserved end residues are part of each CDR3. Each record gives: D gene, J gene, V gene, clone size, CDR3 protein, CDR3 DNA. The D gene is left open where the match is weak. The size entry is marked missing in some rows and otherwise reads once, few, many or a size class.

- | TRBJ2-7 | TRBV6-1 | medium-sized | CASSEYRGGNEQYF | TGTGCCAGCAGTGAATACCGCGGAGGGAACGAGCAGTACTTC
- | TRBJ2-7 | TRBV4-3 | few | CASSLAFGGTYEQYF | TGCGCCAGCAGCCTTGCCTTTGGGGGGACCTACGAGCAGTACTTC
- | TRBJ1-1 | TRBV9 | - | CASSGGSGMNTEAFF | TGTGCCAGCAGCGGGGGTAGCGGTATGAACACTGAAGCTTTCTTT
TRBD1 | TRBJ1-5 | TRBV23-1 | - | CASSPGQGAYGNQPQHF | TGCGCCAGCAGCCCCGGACAGGGGGCTTACGGCAATCAGCCCCAGCATTTT
TRBD1 | TRBJ1-5 | TRBV15 | - | CATSRFSIHSVTGLNQPQHF | TGTGCCACCAGCAGATTTTCAATCCACAGTGTGACAGGGCTCAATCAGCCCCAGCATTTT
- | TRBJ2-3 | TRBV25-1 | few | CASSEAGTDTQYF | TGTGCCAGCTCCGAGGCAGGCACAGATACGCAGTATTTT
- | TRBJ1-6 | TRBV6-5 | - | CASSYSGRGRTPLHF | TGTGCCAGCAGTTACTCTGGACGGGGGAGGACGCCCCTCCACTTT
- | TRBJ2-7 | TRBV18 | - | CASSPAQAYEQYF | TGTGCCAGCTCACCGGCCCAAGCCTACGAGCAGTACTTC
- | TRBJ2-2 | TRBV10-3 | - | CAISGDRSPTGELFF | TGTGCCATCAGTGGCGACAGGAGCCCCACCGGGGAGCTGTTTTTT
- | TRBJ1-1 | TRBV7-8 | few | CASSLGAAEAFF | TGTGCCAGCAGCTTAGGGGCGGCAGAAGCTTTCTTT
- | TRBJ2-3 | TRBV7-9 | medium-sized | CASSPSPDDRVDTQYF | TGTGCCAGCAGCCCTAGCCCAGACGACAGAGTGGATACGCAGTATTTT
- | TRBJ2-3 | TRBV4-3 | - | CASSQGWGAKDTQYF | TGCGCCAGCAGCCAAGGATGGGGGGCTAAAGATACGCAGTATTTT
- | TRBJ1-6 | TRBV4-3 | few | CASRTGGSSYNSPLHF | TGCGCCAGCAGGACGGGGGGGAGCTCCTATAATTCACCCCTCCACTTT
- | TRBJ1-2 | TRBV7-2 | - | CASSLARLLTGTNYGYTF | TGTGCCAGCAGCTTAGCGCGTCTTTTAACGGGGACAAACTATGGCTACACCTTC
TRBD1 | TRBJ2-3 | TRBV20-1 | medium-sized | CSALGGSDTDTQYF | TGCAGTGCCCTAGGGGGCTCCGACACAGATACGCAGTATTTT
TRBD1 | TRBJ1-2 | TRBV27 | - | CASSPPRDRGANYGYTF | TGTGCCAGCAGTCCCCCCCGGGACAGGGGTGCTAACTATGGCTACACCTTC
- | TRBJ1-1 | TRBV15 | few | CATSRVWDIVGPDSEAFF | TGTGCCACCAGCAGGGTGTGGGACATAGTGGGCCCGGATTCTGAAGCTTTCTTT
TRBD1 | TRBJ1-1 | TRBV20-1 | medium-sized | CSARAFQGARMNTEAFF | TGCAGTGCCAGGGCCTTTCAGGGGGCCAGGATGAACACTGAAGCTTTCTTT
- | TRBJ2-3 | TRBV6-5 | medium-sized | CASSYDIRYTQYF | TGTGCCAGCAGTTACGATATAAGGTATACGCAGTATTTT
- | TRBJ2-3 | TRBV5-4 | - | CASSLLGANTDTQYF | TGTGCCAGCAGCTTGCTTGGCGCAAACACAGATACGCAGTATTTT
TRBD1 | TRBJ2-7 | TRBV7-2 | few | CASSKSGTGNEQYF | TGTGCCAGCAGCAAATCCGGGACAGGCAACGAGCAGTACTTC
- | TRBJ1-2 | TRBV6-2/TRBV6-3 | few | CASSYSKGPIYGYTF | TGTGCCAGCAGTTACTCGAAAGGACCGATCTATGGCTACACCTTC
TRBD2 | TRBJ2-1 | TRBV20-1 | few | CSARDAASGGPTYNEQFF | TGCAGTGCTAGAGATGCAGCTAGCGGGGGGCCGACCTACAATGAGCAGTTCTTC
- | TRBJ1-2 | TRBV5-1 | - | CASSEAPRGDYGYTF | TGCGCCAGCAGCGAGGCCCCACGGGGGGACTATGGCTACACCTTC
- | TRBJ2-7 | TRBV20-1 | medium-sized | CSARPSEDYEQYF | TGCAGTGCTAGACCTAGCGAGGACTACGAGCAGTACTTC
- | TRBJ2-1 | TRBV7-2 | medium-sized | CASSWAAGVGEQFF | TGTGCCAGCAGCTGGGCCGCAGGAGTCGGTGAGCAGTTCTTC
- | TRBJ1-2 | TRBV6-2/TRBV6-3 | - | CASKLYGYTF | TGTGCCAGCAAACTCTATGGCTACACCTTC
- | TRBJ2-1 | TRBV4-2 | - | CASSQEGSGRSYNEQFF | TGTGCCAGCAGCCAAGAGGGATCCGGGCGCTCCTACAATGAGCAGTTCTTC
- | TRBJ1-2 | TRBV20-1 | medium-sized | CSASGPGSNYGYTF | TGCAGTGCTAGTGGTCCCGGCAGTAACTATGGCTACACCTTC
- | TRBJ2-1 | TRBV10-3 | - | CAIWTTNNEQFF | TGTGCCATTTGGACTACTAACAATGAGCAGTTCTTC
- | TRBJ1-5 | TRBV20-1 | medium-sized | CSARTDSNQPQHF | TGCAGTGCTCGGACCGATAGCAATCAGCCCCAGCATTTT
TRBD2 | TRBJ2-1 | TRBV4-1 | few | CASSLSSGGVAEQFF | TGCGCCAGCAGCCTCTCCAGCGGGGGGGTAGCTGAGCAGTTCTTC
- | TRBJ1-5 | TRBV6-4 | - | CASSPGNQPQHF | TGTGCCAGCAGTCCAGGGAACCAGCCCCAGCATTTT
- | TRBJ2-2 | TRBV10-3 | few | CASMGTGELFF | TGTGCTAGTATGGGCACCGGGGAGCTGTTTTTT
TRBD2 | TRBJ2-7 | TRBV7-9 | medium-sized | CASSRWGGYEQYF | TGTGCCAGCAGCCGGTGGGGGGGATACGAGCAGTACTTC
- | TRBJ1-2 | TRBV28 | medium-sized | CASSQGPSNYGYTF | TGTGCCAGCAGTCAGGGACCATCTAACTATGGCTACACCTTC
TRBD1 | TRBJ1-2 | TRBV20-1 | medium-sized | CSARPDRGRDYGYTF | TGCAGTGCTAGACCGGACAGGGGAAGAGACTATGGCTACACCTTC
- | TRBJ1-1 | TRBV10-3 | few | CAISEGAGLNTEAFF | TGTGCCATCAGTGAGGGGGCGGGGTTGAACACTGAAGCTTTCTTT
TRBD1 | TRBJ2-1 | TRBV7-2 | few | CASSLASTGSEQFF | TGTGCCAGCAGCTTAGCCTCGACAGGGAGTGAGCAGTTCTTC
TRBD2 | TRBJ2-3 | TRBV20-1 | medium-sized | CSARAGTSFTDTQYF | TGCAGTGCTAGAGCGGGGACTAGCTTTACCGATACGCAGTATTTT
TRBD2 | TRBJ2-1 | TRBV20-1 | medium-sized | CSIGVPSGGVLEQFF | TGCAGCATCGGGGTCCCTAGCGGGGGGGTCCTAGAGCAGTTCTTC
- | TRBJ2-3 | TRBV6-1 | medium-sized | CASSQTWGQGKGTQYF | TGTGCCAGCAGCCAAACGTGGGGACAAGGGAAGGGGACGCAGTATTTT
- | TRBJ1-1 | TRBV7-6 | - | CASSLLLGRNTEAFF | TGTGCCAGCAGCTTACTTCTCGGCCGGAACACTGAAGCTTTCTTT
TRBD1 | TRBJ1-1 | TRBV19 | - | CASTRGQVATEAFF | TGTGCCAGTACCAGAGGACAGGTTGCCACTGAAGCTTTCTTT
TRBD2 | TRBJ2-1 | TRBV20-1 | - | CSARFSSGGYNEQFF | TGCAGTGCTAGATTTTCAAGCGGGGGGTACAATGAGCAGTTCTTC
- | TRBJ2-7 | TRBV7-3 | medium-sized | CARPDEQYF | TGTGCCAGACCTGACGAGCAGTACTTC
TRBD1 | TRBJ1-6 | TRBV6-1 | medium-sized | CASSNGQGLSSSPLHF | TGTGCCAGCAGCAACGGACAGGGATTGTCGAGTTCACCCCTCCACTTT
TRBD1 | TRBJ1-1 | TRBV20-1 | few | CSATGGYTEAFF | TGCAGTGCTACAGGGGGATACACTGAAGCTTTCTTT
- | TRBJ2-6 | TRBV6-5 | few | CASSYGGGPGGANVLTF | TGTGCCAGCAGTTACGGGGGCGGTCCTGGAGGGGCCAACGTCCTGACTTTC
- | TRBJ1-2 | TRBV7-2 | few | CASQKGRGNYGYTF | TGTGCCAGCCAAAAGGGCAGGGGTAACTATGGCTACACCTTC
TRBD2 | TRBJ2-3 | TRBV20-1 | - | CSAGTSGTPDTQYF | TGCAGTGCTGGGACTAGCGGAACACCAGATACGCAGTATTTT
TRBD2 | TRBJ2-3 | TRBV20-1 | many | CSARDPSGGVLSTDTQYF | TGCAGTGCTAGAGATCCCAGCGGGGGGGTACTTAGCACAGATACGCAGTATTTT
- | TRBJ1-2 | TRBV6-1 | - | CASSEMRGPKPYGYTF | TGTGCCAGCAGTGAAATGAGAGGCCCGAAGCCTTATGGCTACACCTTC
TRBD1 | TRBJ1-6 | TRBV7-9 | medium-sized | CASSYGQDNSPLHF | TGTGCCAGCAGCTATGGACAGGATAATTCACCCCTCCACTTT
TRBD1 | TRBJ1-6 | TRBV20-1 | medium-sized | CSGAQGVSYNSPLHF | TGCAGTGGGGCACAGGGGGTATCCTATAATTCACCCCTCCACTTT
- | TRBJ1-2 | TRBV2 | - | CASQGNYGYTF | TGTGCCAGCCAAGGAAACTATGGCTACACCTTC
TRBD1 | TRBJ1-2 | TRBV7-2 | medium-sized | CASSYDRAYGYTF | TGTGCCAGCAGCTACGACAGGGCCTATGGCTACACCTTC
- | TRBJ1-5 | TRBV20-1 | medium-sized | CSAVGEGQPQHF | TGCAGTGCTGTAGGGGAAGGCCAGCCCCAGCATTTT
- | TRBJ2-2 | TRBV7-9 | - | CASSLRKQAGELFF | TGTGCCAGCAGCTTAAGAAAGCAGGCCGGGGAGCTGTTTTTT